Below are 2 T cell receptor beta chains sequenced from a single sample in a study of T cells in Graves' hyperthyroidism and ophthalmopathy. TCR beta CDR3 regions were amplified from RNA. In the first-round RT-PCR of the TCR CDR3, the HTBI primer set was used. TCRdb reanalysed the multiplex PCR reads using MiXCR and keeps one entry per CDR3 protein. The table shows a few hundred thousand distinct CDR3 sequences, with 15% to 18% occurring only once. The sequenced sample consisted of blood. These receptor sequences come from a woman aged 18-29 years with Graves' hyperthyroidism that later progressed to Graves' ophthalmopathy.

V and J are TRBV9 and TRBJ2-1, with D perhaps matching TRBD2 (6 bases). Trimming stripped 3 bases from V and 0 bases from J, with 16 bases between. The germline gives CDR1 SGDLS, CDR2 YYNGEE. This CDR3 spans 17 amino acids. The CDR3 sequence: CASSAPPGLSSYNEQFF. The CDR3 coding sequence is TGTGCCAGCAGCGCCCCCCCGGGACTGAGCTCCTACAATGAGCAGTTCTTC.

The sample holds many counts of this clonotype. The chain carries TRBV20-1 and TRBJ1-5; weak D call: TRBD1 (5 bases). V shed 2 bases and J shed 0 bases, with 8 bases lying between them. Germline CDR1 DFQATT, CDR2 SNEGSKA (reference sequence). This CDR3 is built from 14 residues. CDR3 in amino acids: CSARMDISNQPQHF. Here the CDR3 DNA reads TGCAGTGCTAGAATGGACATTAGCAATCAGCCCCAGCATTTT.